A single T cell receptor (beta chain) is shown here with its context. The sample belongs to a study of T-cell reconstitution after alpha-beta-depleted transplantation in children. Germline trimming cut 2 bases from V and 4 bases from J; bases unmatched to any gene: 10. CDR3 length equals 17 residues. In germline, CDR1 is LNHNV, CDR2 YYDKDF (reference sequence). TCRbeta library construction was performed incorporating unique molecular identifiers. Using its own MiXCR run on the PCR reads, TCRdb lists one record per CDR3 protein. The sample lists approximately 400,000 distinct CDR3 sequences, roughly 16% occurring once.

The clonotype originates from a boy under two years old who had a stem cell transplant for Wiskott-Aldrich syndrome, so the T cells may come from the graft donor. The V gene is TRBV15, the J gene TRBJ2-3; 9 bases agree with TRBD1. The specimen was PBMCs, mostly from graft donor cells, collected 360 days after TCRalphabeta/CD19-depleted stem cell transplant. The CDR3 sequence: CATSRWDRVSLADTQYF. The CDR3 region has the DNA TGTGCCACCAGCAGATGGGACAGGGTCAGTTTAGCAGATACGCAGTATTTT.